This TCR beta chain was profiled in a study of T cell responses to AZD1222 COVID-19 vaccine. Study-level points and caveats: Variant regions that are unmutated are reportedly the target of nearly half of spike-specific TCRs. Spike-specific TCR breadth and depth went up after people got two AZD1222 doses.

The repertoire was sequenced with immunoSEQ multiplex PCR; TCRdb's copy has only in-frame clones and lacks some. This table holds approximately 180,000 clones, 90% to 95% found once. Remarks on this clone: Its cognate antigen is unknown.

The CDR3 extends over 14 amino acids. V was clipped by 3 bases and J by 5 bases, with 13 bases between them. From germline, CDR1 is KGHSH and CDR2 LQKENI. The rearrangement links TRBV18 to TRBJ1-1, with D possibly matching TRBD1 (6 bases). The sequences come from peripheral blood, collected 28 days after the second dose of the MenACWY control vaccine. This sequence was found in an adult who received the MenACWY meningococcal vaccine as a control. The CDR3 is CASSPGGARTEAFF. In DNA form, the CDR3 reads TGTGCCAGCTCACCGGGGGGCGCAAGGACTGAAGCTTTCTTT.